The T cell receptor beta chain described here comes from a study of T cells in Graves' hyperthyroidism and ophthalmopathy. Whole-study findings and limits: Most thyroid clonotypes expanded above 0.001 appeared in blood too.

The V end was cut by 3 bases, the J end by 9 bases, with 12 bases between. The CDR3 is made up of 14 amino acids. Germline CDR1 reads PRHDT; CDR2 reads FYEKMQ (reference sequence). Details on this clonotype: Its antigen is not identified.

Researchers defined stable Graves' hyperthyroidism as no ophthalmopathy progression within 18 months. Among the patients, aged 18 to 65, hyperthyroidism was newly diagnosed and had lasted under 2 months. Amplified regions were TCR beta CDR3 sequences from RNA transcripts. The study used the HTBI primer set for a first-round RT-PCR of the TCR CDR3. MiXCR, run by TCRdb on the multiplex PCR reads, gives a single entry per CDR3 protein. In the table there are around 350,000 distinct CDR3 sequences, about 18% of which are singletons. Sequencing input: blood. This TCR was sampled from a young woman with Graves' hyperthyroidism. This rearrangement joins TRBV13 to TRBJ1-6; possible D gene TRBD1, 5 bases. The CDR3 spells CASSFRGFGSPLHF. CDR3 sequence (DNA): TGTGCCAGCAGCTTTCGGGGGTTCGGTTCACCCCTCCACTTT. Full variable domain (missing parts from reference TRBV13 and TRBJ1-6): AAGVIQSPRHLIKEKRETATLKCYPIPRHDTVYWYQQGPGQDPQFLISFYEKMQSDKGSIPDRFSAQQFSDYHSELNMSSLELGDSALYFCASSFRGFGSPLHFGNGTRLTVT.